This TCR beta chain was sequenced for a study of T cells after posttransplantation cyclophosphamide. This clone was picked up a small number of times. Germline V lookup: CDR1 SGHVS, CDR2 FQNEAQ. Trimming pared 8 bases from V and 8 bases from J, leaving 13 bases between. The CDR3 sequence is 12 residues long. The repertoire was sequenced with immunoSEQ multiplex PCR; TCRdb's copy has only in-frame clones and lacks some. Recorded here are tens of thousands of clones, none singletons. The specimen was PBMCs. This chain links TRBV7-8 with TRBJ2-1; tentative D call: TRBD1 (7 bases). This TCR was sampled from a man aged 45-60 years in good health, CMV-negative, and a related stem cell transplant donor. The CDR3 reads CASLRGADEQFF. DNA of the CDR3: TGTGCCAGCCTCAGGGGGGCCGATGAGCAGTTCTTC.